This TCR beta chain comes out of a study of CXCR3-negative and CXCR3-positive naive CD8 T cells. CDR3 length equals 16 residues. CDR1 SGHAT and CDR2 FQNNGV come from the germline V gene. UMI-tagged TRB cDNA libraries were built via 5' RACE. With the 5' RACE reads reprocessed, TCRdb shows one record per CDR3 protein and no DNA. The sample table sets out 75,000 to 100,000 distinct CDR3 sequences. Sequences were obtained from naive CXCR3- CD8+ T cells from blood. Subset denoted: CD45RO-CCR7+CD27+CD95- naive CD8+ T cells lacking CXCR3 (TNR3-). V is TRBV11-2 and J is TRBJ2-5; TCRdb's D call, TRBD1, is unchecked because there is no DNA. The TCR comes from a human donor in good health. Some clones in this sample may be carry-over from other donors' samples. CDR3 sequence reads: CASSRGRDAYQETQYF.